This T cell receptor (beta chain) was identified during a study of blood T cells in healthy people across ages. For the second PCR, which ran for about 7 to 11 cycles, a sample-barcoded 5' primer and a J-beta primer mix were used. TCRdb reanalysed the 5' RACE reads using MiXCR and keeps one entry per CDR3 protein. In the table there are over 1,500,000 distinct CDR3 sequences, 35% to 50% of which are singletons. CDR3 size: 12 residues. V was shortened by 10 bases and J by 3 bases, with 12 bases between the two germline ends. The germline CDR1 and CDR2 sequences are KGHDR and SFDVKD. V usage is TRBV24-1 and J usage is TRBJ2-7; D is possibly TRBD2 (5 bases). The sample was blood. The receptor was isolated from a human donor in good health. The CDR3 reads CATADRDYEQYF. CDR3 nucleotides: TGTGCCACTGCAGACCGGGACTACGAGCAGTACTTC.